What follows is one TCR beta chain and its context. The data were taken from a study of CD8 T cells in ankylosing spondylitis. Trimming removed 6 bases from V and 4 bases from J; junction bases left unmatched: 6. The germline V gene has CDR1 SNHLY and CDR2 FYNNEI. CDR3 length equals 14 residues. TCRdb re-derived calls from the 5' RACE reads in MiXCR, one entry per CDR3 protein. The sample includes around 100,000 distinct CDR3 sequences, around 24% of them seen just once. The V call is TRBV2, the J call TRBJ2-7; 10 bases fit TRBD2. This clonotype originated in a male donor with ankylosing spondylitis. The sequenced sample consisted of synovial fluid, either unsorted or a sorted T cell fraction (not recorded which). For the CDR3, the DNA is TGTGCCAGCAGAGCCGGGACTAGCGAGTACGAGCAGTACTTC. As protein: CASRAGTSEYEQYF.